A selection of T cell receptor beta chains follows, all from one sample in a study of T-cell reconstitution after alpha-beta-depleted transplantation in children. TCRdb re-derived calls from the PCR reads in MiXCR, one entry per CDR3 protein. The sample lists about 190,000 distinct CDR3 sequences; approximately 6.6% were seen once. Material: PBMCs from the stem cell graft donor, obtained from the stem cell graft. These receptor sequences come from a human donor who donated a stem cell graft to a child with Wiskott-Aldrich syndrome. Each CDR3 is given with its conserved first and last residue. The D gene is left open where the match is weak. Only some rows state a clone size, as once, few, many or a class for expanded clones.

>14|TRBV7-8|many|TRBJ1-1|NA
TGCATAGCGGGGACTTCGCGTTTGAACACTGAAGCTTTCTTT
CIAGTSRLNTEAFF
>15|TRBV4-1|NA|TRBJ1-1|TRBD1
TGCGCCAGCAGCCAAGAGGGGACAGGTTGGACTGAAGCTTTCTTT
CASSQEGTGWTEAFF
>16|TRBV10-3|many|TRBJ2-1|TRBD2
TGTGCCATCAGTGAGTCCACTAGCGGGAGGGTCGATGAGCAGTTCTTC
CAISESTSGRVDEQFF
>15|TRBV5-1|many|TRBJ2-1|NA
TGCGCCAGCAGCGAGAATCGGCAGGGAGAGGGTGAGCAGTTCTTC
CASSENRQGEGEQFF
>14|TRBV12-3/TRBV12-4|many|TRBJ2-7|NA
TGTGCCAGCAGTTTTAGACAGAAGACCTACGAGCAGTACTTC
CASSFRQKTYEQYF
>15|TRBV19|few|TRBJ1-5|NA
TGTGCCAGTAGTACCCCGCGGATTAGCAATCAGCCCCAGCATTTT
CASSTPRISNQPQHF
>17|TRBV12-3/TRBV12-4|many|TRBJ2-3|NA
TGTGCCAGCAACTTTGACCTCCCAGTATTGGGCACAGATACGCAGTATTTT
CASNFDLPVLGTDTQYF
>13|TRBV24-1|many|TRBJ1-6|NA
TGTGCCACCAGTGATAGGGGTAATTCACCCCTCCACTTT
CATSDRGNSPLHF
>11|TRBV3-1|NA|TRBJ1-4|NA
TGTGCCAGCAGCCAGCACGAAAAACTGTTTTTT
CASSQHEKLFF
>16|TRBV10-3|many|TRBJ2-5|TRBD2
TGTGCCATCAGTGAGTCGTCAGCGGGAGGGCCACAGACCCAGTACTTC
CAISESSAGGPQTQYF
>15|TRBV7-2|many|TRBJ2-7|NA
TGTGCCAGCAGCATAACGCCGGGACCCTCCTACGAGCAGTACTTC
CASSITPGPSYEQYF
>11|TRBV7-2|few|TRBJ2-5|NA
TGTGCCAGCAGCTTCTTTGAGACCCAGTACTTC
CASSFFETQYF
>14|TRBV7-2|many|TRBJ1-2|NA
TGTGCCAGCAGGCCCGGATTGGAAGGGTATGGCTACACCTTC
CASRPGLEGYGYTF
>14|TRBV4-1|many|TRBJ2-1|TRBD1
TGCGCCAGCAGCCCCCGGGACAGGGGTTCAAAGCAGTTCTTC
CASSPRDRGSKQFF
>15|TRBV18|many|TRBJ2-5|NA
TGTGCCAGCTCACCGCGTCGGGCCGCCCAAGAGACCCAGTACTTC
CASSPRRAAQETQYF
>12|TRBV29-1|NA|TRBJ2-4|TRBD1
TGCAGCGCTGGACAGGGTTCTGACATTCAGTACTTC
CSAGQGSDIQYF
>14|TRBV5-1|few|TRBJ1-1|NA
TGCGCCAGCAGCTCTCCGGGGGCGGACACTGAAGCTTTCTTT
CASSSPGADTEAFF
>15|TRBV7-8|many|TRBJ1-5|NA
TGTGCCAGCAGCTTACGTCCAGGGGTGAAGCAGCCCCAGCATTTT
CASSLRPGVKQPQHF
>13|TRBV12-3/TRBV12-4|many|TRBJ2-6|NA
TGTGCCAGCAGTCCACGCGGGGCCAACGTCCTGACTTTC
CASSPRGANVLTF